The 29 T cell receptor beta chains in this list originate from one sample, sequenced in a study of post-analysis software for immune sequencing data. Study-level results: Five TRBV segments were significantly more frequent in patients than in controls. TRBV5-6, TRBV5-1 and TRBV20-1 were among these segments.

Sequencing libraries made from TCR beta cDNA carried unique molecular identifiers. TCRdb fed the PCR reads into MiXCR, producing one record per CDR3 protein. This sample has about 680,000 distinct CDR3 sequences; approximately 59% occur once, and the top ten carry around 11%. No antigen is known for these receptors. The specimen sequenced was blood. The receptors were sampled from a girl aged 2 to 10 with multiple sclerosis.

The rearrangement links TRBV12-3 or TRBV12-4 to TRBJ2-1; tentative D call: TRBD1 (6 bases). Trimming removed 6 bases at V and 0 bases at J, with 9 bases between. The CDR3 totals 14 residues. The CDR3 here is CASRSDSSYNEQFF. Written as DNA, the CDR3 is TGTGCCAGCAGGTCGGACAGCTCCTACAATGAGCAGTTCTTC.

The rearrangement links TRBV5-1 to TRBJ2-1; TRBD2 matches 7 bases. This CDR3 has 14 residues. Germline V gene data show CDR1 as SGHRS and CDR2 as YFSETQ. V lost 0 bases to trimming and J lost 7 bases; unmatched junction nucleotides: 4. CDR3 sequence: CASSLDGRENEQFF. The CDR3 DNA follows: TGCGCCAGCAGCTTGGACGGGCGGGAGAATGAGCAGTTCTTC.

The chain uses TRBV5-1 and TRBJ2-3, with 7 bases matching TRBD2. The CDR3 spans 14 residues. V was clipped by 9 bases and J by 7 bases; unmatched bases: 14. Germline CDR1 is SGHRS and CDR2 is YFSETQ. The CDR3 bases are TGCGCCACCCGGGAAGTAGCGGGCTGGCATACGCAGTATTTT. Amino acids: CATREVAGWHTQYF.

The V and J genes are TRBV2 and TRBJ2-4; no firm D call. CDR3 length: 15 amino acids. The V gene's germline CDR1 is SNHLY and CDR2 FYNNEI. Trimming pared 8 bases from V and 2 bases from J, leaving 16 bases between. CDR3 residues: CASGFQRTTKNIQYF. CDR3 nucleotide sequence: TGTGCCAGCGGGTTTCAGAGGACCACCAAAAACATTCAGTACTTC.

V is TRBV6-5 and J is TRBJ2-2; 10 bases line up with TRBD1. The CDR3 runs 14 residues. With V trimmed by 8 bases and J by 5 bases, 5 bases remained unmatched. Germline loops: CDR1 MNHEY, CDR2 SVGAGI. The CDR3 reads CASRDRGRTGELFF. The DNA for the CDR3 is TGTGCCAGCCGGGACAGGGGTCGGACCGGGGAGCTGTTTTTT.

The gene calls are TRBV3-1 and TRBJ2-1, with 9 bases fitting TRBD2. CDR1 is LGHDT, CDR2 YNNKEL, per germline (reference sequence). J lost 6 bases, V lost 8 bases, and 5 bases had no gene match. This CDR3 is 13 amino acids long. CDR3 region: CASGAGGTNEQFF. CDR3 DNA sequence: TGTGCCAGCGGGGCGGGAGGGACCAATGAGCAGTTCTTC.

The chain employs TRBV2 and TRBJ2-7, with 8 bases aligning to TRBD1. The CDR3 covers 14 residues. Trimming cost V 7 bases and J 2 bases; bases outside gene matches: 7. The V gene's germline CDR1 is SNHLY and CDR2 FYNNEI. The CDR3 is CASNRDRHTYEQYF. For the CDR3, the DNA is TGTGCCAGCAACCGGGACAGGCACACCTACGAGCAGTACTTC.

This clonotype showed up just a few times. The rearrangement uses TRBV7-6 and TRBJ2-5; 13 bases fit TRBD2. Per germline, CDR1 SGHVS and CDR2 FNYEAQ. The CDR3 spans 17 residues. Trimming took 0 bases from V and 8 from J; bases not matched to a gene: 9. CDR3 region: CASSLAWGLAGTGTQYF. In DNA, the CDR3 is TGTGCCAGCAGCTTAGCGTGGGGACTAGCGGGGACTGGCACCCAGTACTTC.

This clonotype was observed once. V is TRBV14 and J is TRBJ2-1, with 7 bases aligning to TRBD2. V lost 4 bases, J lost 0 bases, and 6 bases stayed unmatched. The CDR3 totals 16 residues. CDR1 is SGHDN, CDR2 FVKESK, per germline. The CDR3 loop is CASSPYGGSSYNEQFF. CDR3 in DNA: TGTGCCAGCAGCCCTTACGGCGGGAGCTCCTACAATGAGCAGTTCTTC.

This chain connects TRBV20-1 to TRBJ2-1; no firm D call. CDR3 size: 11 residues. CDR1 is DFQATT, CDR2 SNEGSKA, per germline (reference sequence). Trimming removed 3 bases from V and 8 bases from J, with 8 bases in between. CDR3 coding DNA: TGCAGTGCTAGCCCTTCGGATGAGCAGTTCTTC. Protein: CSASPSDEQFF.

This chain joins TRBV2 and TRBJ2-1; 8 nucleotides agree with TRBD2. This CDR3 spans 17 amino acids. The germline V gene encodes CDR1 SNHLY and CDR2 FYNNEI. Trimming at V came to 1 base and at J to 2 bases, leaving 7 bases not matched to a gene. CDR3 protein: CASSEGGLVGPYNEQFF. The CDR3 coding sequence is TGTGCCAGCAGTGAAGGGGGACTAGTCGGGCCCTACAATGAGCAGTTCTTC.

The chain uses TRBV6-7 and TRBJ1-2; D is unclear. TRBV6-7 is sorted into the ORF group, with uncertain function. The germline V and J ends were trimmed by 6 bases and 6 bases, with 8 bases remaining between them. This CDR3 region has 11 residues. This CDR3 reads CASSTANGYTF. CDR3 nucleotide sequence: TGTGCCAGCAGCACCGCTAATGGCTACACCTTC.

This chain uses TRBV13 with TRBJ2-7; TRBD1 might be the D (6 bases). V was trimmed by 5 bases and J by 1 base, leaving 15 bases between them. The CDR3 contains 15 residues. Germline CDR1 PRHDT, CDR2 FYEKMQ (reference sequence). The CDR3 loop is CASSRRGQRSYEQYF. The CDR3 DNA follows: TGTGCCAGCAGCCGACGTGGACAGCGATCCTACGAGCAGTACTTC. The variable domain in full, completed from reference TRBV13 and TRBJ2-7, reads AAGVIQSPRHLIKEKRETATLKCYPIPRHDTVYWYQQGPGQDPQFLISFYEKMQSDKGSIPDRFSAQQFSDYHSELNMSSLELGDSALYFCASSRRGQRSYEQYFGPGTRLTVT.

Note on this clonotype: A read error may produce the germline difference seen at one junction end. The chain has TRBV5-1 and TRBJ2-5, with a weak D call TRBD2 (6 bases). Germline V gives CDR1 SGHRS, CDR2 YFSETQ. CDR3 size: 13 residues. This CDR3 reads CASSLGTGETRYF. Here the CDR3 DNA reads TGCGCCAGCAGCTTGGGTACGGGGGAGACCCGGTACTTC. The entire variable domain, with the rest obtained from reference TRBV5-1 and TRBJ2-5, is as follows: KAGVTQTPRYLIKTRGQQVTLSCSPISGHRSVSWYQQTPGQGLQFLFEYFSETQRNKGNFPGRFSGRQFSNSRSEMNVSTLELGDSALYLCASSLGTGETRYFGPGTRLLVL.

The CDR3 DNA is TGTGCCAGCAGCCCATATGGGGGGCGGGAGACCCAGTACTTC. This gives the protein CASSPYGGRETQYF. The chain has TRBV7-2 and TRBJ2-5; D is tentatively TRBD1 or TRBD2 (6 bases each). Trimming took 5 bases from V and 5 from J, leaving 15 bases between them. Germline CDR1 is SGHTA and CDR2 is FQGNSA. The CDR3 length is 14 residues.

The chain combines TRBV5-1 with TRBJ1-2; possibly TRBD1 for D (5 bases). The V gene lost 4 bases and the J gene lost 3 bases, with 25 bases spanning the gap. Germline CDR1 reads SGHRS; CDR2 reads YFSETQ. CDR3 length: 18 residues. CDR3 sequence: CASSPDIIPGPWYYGYTF. The CDR3 DNA follows: TGCGCCAGCAGCCCGGATATTATACCGGGACCCTGGTACTATGGCTACACCTTC.

This clonotype was seen only a few times. The chain combines TRBV12-3 or TRBV12-4 with TRBJ2-1, with D perhaps TRBD1 or TRBD2 (5 bases each). Trimming shortened V by 2 bases and J by 8 bases, and 10 bases separated the two germline ends. CDR3 length: 13 amino acids. The CDR3 DNA follows: TGTGCCAGCAGTTTATCAGGGACGCATGAGCAGTTCTTC. It is translated as CASSLSGTHEQFF.

J is TRBJ1-2 and V is TRBV12-3 or TRBV12-4; D unresolved. Trimming removed 4 bases at V and 12 bases at J, with 15 bases between. The CDR3 spans 12 residues. The CDR3 DNA reads TGTGCCAGCAGTTCAGACAATTTGGGCGACACCTTC. It specifies CASSSDNLGDTF.

The chain joins TRBV24-1 to TRBJ1-1, with TRBD1 matching over 9 bases. Looked up from germline, CDR1 is KGHDR and CDR2 is SFDVKD. The V gene end was trimmed by 5 bases and the J gene end by 4 bases; junction bases not matched to a gene: 4. This CDR3 is 14 amino acids long. The CDR3 DNA reads as TGTGCCACCAGTGCCGGGGACAGGGTCACTGAAGCTTTCTTT. It translates to CATSAGDRVTEAFF.

In its sample, this clonotype was seen a few times. J is TRBJ2-3 and V is TRBV7-2, with D hard to call. With 5 bases removed from V and 2 bases from J, the gap between germline ends came to 14 bases. The CDR3 is made up of 15 amino acids. Germline lookup yields CDR1 SGHTA and CDR2 FQGNSA. CDR3 region: CASSPGPIFTDTQYF. CDR3 nucleotides: TGTGCCAGCAGCCCCGGACCAATTTTCACAGATACGCAGTATTTT.

This chain uses TRBV12-3 or TRBV12-4 with TRBJ2-1; D is uncertain. The V end lost 6 bases, the J end lost 6 bases, and 15 bases lay between the germline ends. The CDR3 has 14 amino acids. For the CDR3, the DNA is TGTGCCAGCAGCCGCCCCAAACCGGCCAATGAGCAGTTCTTC. This sequence encodes CASSRPKPANEQFF.

This clonotype has a handful of counts. The CDR3: CASSNYQGRTDTQYF. The CDR3 nucleotides read TGTGCCAGCAGCAACTACCAGGGGAGAACAGATACGCAGTATTTT. The gene calls are TRBV7-9 and TRBJ2-3; D might be TRBD1 (6 bases). This CDR3 contains 15 residues. Germline V gene data show CDR1 as SEHNR and CDR2 as FQNEAQ (reference sequence). Trimming took 5 bases from V and 3 from J, leaving 15 bases between them.

The chain has TRBV27 and TRBJ2-4, with 8 bases matching TRBD2. The tail of the sequence fits TRBJ2-7 better, so the J call may be wrong. CDR1 and CDR2 (germline): MNHEY, SMNVEV (reference sequence). The CDR3 totals 16 residues. Written as DNA, the CDR3 is TGTGCCAGCGCCATCCTCGGACTAGCATTCTCGAACGAGCAGTACTTC. Its translation: CASAILGLAFSNEQYF.

The V call is TRBV29-1, the J call TRBJ2-7; weak D call: TRBD1 (6 bases). The CDR3 sequence is 15 residues long. Germline CDR1 and CDR2: SQVTM and ANQGSEA. The V and J ends lost 6 bases and 2 bases respectively, with 20 bases between them. The CDR3 here is CSVFLTGQAPYEQYF. The CDR3 nucleotides are TGCAGCGTATTCCTTACGGGACAAGCCCCCTACGAGCAGTACTTC.

V usage is TRBV20-1 and J usage is TRBJ2-6; 7 nucleotides match TRBD1. The CDR3 extends over 16 amino acids. The germline gives CDR1 DFQATT, CDR2 SNEGSKA (reference sequence). V lost 1 base, J lost 2 bases, and 5 bases stayed unmatched. The CDR3 is CSARGTGSPGANVLTF. The CDR3 coding sequence is TGCAGTGCTAGAGGGACAGGATCCCCTGGGGCCAACGTCCTGACTTTC.

The rearrangement uses TRBV7-9 and TRBJ2-1; no reliable D call. The germline V gene has CDR1 SEHNR and CDR2 FQNEAQ (reference sequence). Trimming took 1 base from V and 4 from J, leaving 11 bases between them. The CDR3 has 15 residues. For the CDR3, the DNA is TGTGCCAGCAGCTTAGAGGCGGCAGAGTACAATGAGCAGTTCTTC. Encoded protein: CASSLEAAEYNEQFF.

V usage is TRBV10-3 and J usage is TRBJ2-1; D remains ambiguous. The germline CDR1 and CDR2 sequences are ENHRY and SYGVKD. The V end lost 4 bases, the J end lost 0 bases, and 10 bases lay between the germline ends. The CDR3 runs to 15 residues. The CDR3: CAISGRTNSYNEQFF. The CDR3 region has the DNA TGTGCCATCAGTGGGCGCACAAACTCCTACAATGAGCAGTTCTTC.

The genes are TRBV19 and TRBJ2-4; 7 bases match TRBD1. With V trimmed by 8 bases and J by 6 bases, 7 bases remained unmatched. Looked up from germline, CDR1 is LNHDA and CDR2 is SQIVND (reference sequence). This CDR3 has 13 amino acids. CDR3 amino acids: CASPDRVTNIQYF. The CDR3 nucleotides read TGTGCCAGTCCCGACAGGGTTACAAACATTCAGTACTTC.

The genes are TRBV7-7 and TRBJ2-1; the match to TRBD1 covers 12 bases. The CDR3 is made up of 15 amino acids. Per germline, CDR1 SSHAT and CDR2 FNYEAQ (reference sequence). Losses at the gene ends were 2 bases for V and 7 bases for J; bases not matched to a gene: 3. The CDR3 sequence is CASSLRGQGANEQFF. CDR3 DNA sequence: TGTGCCAGCAGCTTACGGGGACAGGGGGCGAATGAGCAGTTCTTC.